The clone carrying this TCR beta chain occurred a few times. The sample is drawn from a study of T cell repertoires in cytomegalovirus infection. Turning to the study itself: Public TCR beta signatures provided an indication of both CMV infection and a matching HLA type.

Germline values: CDR1 SNHLY, CDR2 FYNNEI. Unmatched junction bases numbered 8, after V lost 10 bases and J lost 1 base. The CDR3 has 15 amino acids. TCRdb re-called the reads with MiXCR, one entry per CDR3 protein. Counted here are about 310,000 distinct CDR3 sequences, approximately 8.9% occurring once; the ten biggest clones make up less than 3%. This rearrangement joins TRBV2 to TRBJ2-2; 8 positions match TRBD2. This receptor was taken from a human donor in good health (CMV status not recorded). Some clones in this sample may be carry-over from other donors' samples. Sequencing input: PBMCs. This chain's CDR3 is CATHPSGGNTGELFF. The CDR3 DNA follows: TGTGCCACACACCCGAGCGGGGGGAACACCGGGGAGCTGTTTTTT.